This T cell receptor beta chain was documented in a study of blood T cell repertoires in COVID-19. This clone has a handful of counts. The Seattle patients joined while their infection was active and were tracked longitudinally afterward. Germline V CDR1 and CDR2: SQVTM, ANQGSEA. The CDR3 covers 14 residues. V lost 6 bases to trimming and J lost 1 base; unmatched junction nucleotides: 6. Original analysis: Counts of nucleated cells, estimated from reference gene primer amplification, were obtained. This table comes from immunoSEQ multiplex PCR, and its TCRdb copy is limited to in-frame clones, with some not included. D and trimming were read from the DNA, whereas the V and J calls and clone size are those reported in that table. The sample lists 210,000 or so clones; 83% were seen once.

The chain couples TRBV29-1 to TRBJ2-4; TRBD1 matches at 7 bases. Sequenced sample: peripheral blood. The TCR comes from a woman between 25 and 40 years old with COVID-19, enrolled during active disease. The CDR3 here is CSVIQGTAKNIQYF. The CDR3 bases are TGCAGCGTGATACAGGGGACGGCCAAAAACATTCAGTACTTC.